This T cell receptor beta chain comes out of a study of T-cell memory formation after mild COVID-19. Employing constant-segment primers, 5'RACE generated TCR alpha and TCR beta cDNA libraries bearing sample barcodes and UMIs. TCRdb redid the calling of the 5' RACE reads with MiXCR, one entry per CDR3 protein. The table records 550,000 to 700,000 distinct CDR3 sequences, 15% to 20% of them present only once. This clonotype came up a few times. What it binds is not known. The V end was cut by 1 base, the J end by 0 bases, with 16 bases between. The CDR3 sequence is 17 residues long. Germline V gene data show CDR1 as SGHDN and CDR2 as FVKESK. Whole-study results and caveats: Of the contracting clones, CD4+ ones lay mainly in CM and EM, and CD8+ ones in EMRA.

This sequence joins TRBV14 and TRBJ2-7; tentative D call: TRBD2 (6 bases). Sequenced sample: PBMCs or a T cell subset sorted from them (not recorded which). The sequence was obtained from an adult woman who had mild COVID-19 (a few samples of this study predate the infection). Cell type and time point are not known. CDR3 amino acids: CASSQVRWGVPSYEQYF. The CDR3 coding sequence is TGTGCCAGCAGCCAAGTGCGCTGGGGGGTGCCCTCCTACGAGCAGTACTTC.